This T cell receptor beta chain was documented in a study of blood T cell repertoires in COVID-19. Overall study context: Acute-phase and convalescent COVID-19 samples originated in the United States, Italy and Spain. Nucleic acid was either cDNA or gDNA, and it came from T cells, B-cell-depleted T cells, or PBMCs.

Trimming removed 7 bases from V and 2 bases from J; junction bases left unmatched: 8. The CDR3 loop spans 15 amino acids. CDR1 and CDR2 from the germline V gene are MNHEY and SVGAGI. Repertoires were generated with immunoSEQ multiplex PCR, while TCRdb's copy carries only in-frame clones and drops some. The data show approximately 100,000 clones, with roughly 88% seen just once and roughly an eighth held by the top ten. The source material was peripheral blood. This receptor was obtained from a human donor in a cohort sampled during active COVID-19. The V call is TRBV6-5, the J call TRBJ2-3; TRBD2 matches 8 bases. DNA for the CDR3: TGTGCCAGCAAAGAGAGCGGGGGCTCCACAGATACGCAGTATTTT. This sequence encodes CASKESGGSTDTQYF.